This T cell receptor beta chain was obtained from a study of control samples from healthy donors and cancer patients. The germline V gene has CDR1 MNHNS and CDR2 SASEGT. This CDR3 spans 13 amino acids. Deletions cut 2 bases from V and 4 bases from J, with 8 bases between. The repertoire was sequenced with immunoSEQ multiplex PCR; TCRdb's copy has only in-frame clones and lacks some. This sample's clone table lists 150,000 to 200,000 clones. The V and J genes are TRBV6-1 and TRBJ1-1; D not resolved. Sequenced sample: blood. This sequence was found in a woman aged 25 to 45 in good health. Written as DNA, the CDR3 is TGTGCCAGCAGTGAAAGCTTAGGCACTGAAGCTTTCTTT. Protein: CASSESLGTEAFF.